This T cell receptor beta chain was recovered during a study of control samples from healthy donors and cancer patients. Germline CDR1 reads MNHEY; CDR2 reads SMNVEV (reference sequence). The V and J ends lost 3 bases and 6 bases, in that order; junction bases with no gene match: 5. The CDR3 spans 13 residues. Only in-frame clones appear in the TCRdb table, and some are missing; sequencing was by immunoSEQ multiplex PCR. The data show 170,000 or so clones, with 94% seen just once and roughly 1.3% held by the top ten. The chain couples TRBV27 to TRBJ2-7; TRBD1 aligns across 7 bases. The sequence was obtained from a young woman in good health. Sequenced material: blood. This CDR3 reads CASSFRDSGEQYF. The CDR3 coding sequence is TGTGCCAGCAGTTTCCGGGACAGCGGCGAGCAGTACTTC.